This T cell receptor (beta chain) was found in a study of blood T cells in healthy people across ages. With 4 bases removed from V and 2 bases from J, the gap between germline ends came to 11 bases. This CDR3 spans 15 amino acids. Germline V gene data show CDR1 as WNHNN and CDR2 as SYGVQD (reference sequence). A second roughly 6 to 11 cycle PCR used barcoded and J-beta primers. One entry per CDR3 protein, called by TCRdb with MiXCR from the 5' RACE reads. This table holds approximately 800,000 distinct CDR3 sequences, roughly 26% found once. A further study also used this sample, focusing on T cells of mothers and their children.

The specimen was blood. The TCR was taken from a boy aged 5-17 years in good health. The V call is TRBV10-1, the J call TRBJ2-2; D is perhaps TRBD1 (5 bases). The CDR3 nucleotides read TGCGCCAGCAGTGGTGGGGCAGTCAACACCGGGGAGCTGTTTTTT. This translates into CASSGGAVNTGELFF.